The 30 T cell receptor beta chains listed next were all sequenced from one sample in a study of CD8+ T cells in alopecia areata. Extracted from the samples, RNA was reverse transcribed into cDNA to serve as the sequencing template. Repertoires were generated with immunoSEQ multiplex PCR, while TCRdb's copy carries only in-frame clones and drops some. Found here are about 120,000 clones, about 46% of them singletons; the top ten hold roughly a tenth. Specimen: NKG2D-low CD8+ T cells sorted from blood. These TCRs come from a human donor with alopecia areata.

In its sample, this clone was seen a few times. The chain employs TRBV29-1 and TRBJ2-7; no reliable D call. The CDR3 is made up of 13 amino acids. The germline V gene has CDR1 SQVTM and CDR2 ANQGSEA. V lost 4 bases and J lost 0, with 10 bases in between. The CDR3 nucleotides are TGCAGCGTTGGGGTTCGTGACTCCTACGAGCAGTACTTC. Amino acid sequence: CSVGVRDSYEQYF.

V gene TRBV2 combines with J gene TRBJ2-4, with D maybe TRBD2 (6 bases). Trimming removed 3 bases from V and 8 bases from J, with 14 bases in between. From germline, CDR1 is SNHLY and CDR2 FYNNEI. The CDR3 extends over 14 amino acids. The CDR3 region has the DNA TGTGCCAGCAGTGAGTTCGCGGGGATGGACATTCAGTACTTC. Translating it yields CASSEFAGMDIQYF. Drawing the rest from reference TRBV2 and TRBJ2-4, the complete variable domain is EPEVTQTPSHQVTQMGQEVILRCVPISNHLYFYWYRQILGQKVEFLVSFYNNEISEKSEIFDDQFSVERPDGSNFTLKIRSTKLEDSAMYFCASSEFAGMDIQYFGAGTRLSVL.

This clone was seen more than once but under ten times. The rearrangement joins TRBV29-1 to TRBJ1-2, with D possibly matching TRBD1 (5 bases). Trimming left V 1 base short and J 4 bases short, with 19 bases between. The CDR3 runs 16 residues. Germline V CDR1 and CDR2: SQVTM, ANQGSEA. The CDR3: CSVEASQQVLGYGYTF. The CDR3 DNA is TGCAGCGTTGAAGCATCCCAACAGGTCTTGGGCTATGGCTACACCTTC.

This clone has only a few counts. This chain joins TRBV29-1 and TRBJ2-3, with D tentatively TRBD1 or TRBD2 (5 bases each). CDR3 size: 15 residues. Trimming stripped 6 bases from V and 2 bases from J, with 18 bases between. Per the germline V gene, CDR1 is SQVTM and CDR2 is ANQGSEA. In DNA, the CDR3 is TGCAGCGTGGGGGAAGTTCCTACTCTCACAGATACGCAGTATTTT. Residues: CSVGEVPTLTDTQYF.

The chain employs TRBV29-1 and TRBJ2-7; D assignment may be TRBD1 or TRBD2 (5 bases each). The CDR3 sequence is 14 residues long. V lost 6 bases and J 3 bases, leaving 18 bases between the germline ends. Germline V CDR1 and CDR2: SQVTM, ANQGSEA. The CDR3 nucleotides read TGCAGCGTGGAAATACCGGGACCAGGCTACGAGCAGTACTTC. Its translation: CSVEIPGPGYEQYF.

The chain joins TRBV30 to TRBJ2-1; 9 nucleotides line up with TRBD1. CDR1 and CDR2 (germline): GTSNPN, SVGIG (reference sequence). Trimming at V came to 2 bases and at J to 8 bases, leaving 10 bases not matched to a gene. CDR3 length: 15 amino acids. The CDR3 loop is CAWSLMTGGIDEQFF. The CDR3 bases are TGTGCCTGGAGTCTGATGACAGGGGGGATCGATGAGCAGTTCTTC.

The rearrangement links TRBV29-1 to TRBJ2-5; 7 positions agree with TRBD1. CDR3 size: 14 residues. From germline, CDR1 is SQVTM and CDR2 ANQGSEA. J was trimmed by 1 base and V by 3 bases; bases with no gene match: 5. The CDR3 protein is CSVDQGQFQETQYF. The CDR3 DNA reads as TGCAGCGTTGACCAGGGACAGTTCCAAGAGACCCAGTACTTC. Drawing the rest from reference TRBV29-1 and TRBJ2-5, the complete variable domain is SAVISQKPSRDICQRGTSLTIQCQVDSQVTMMFWYRQQPGQSLTLIATANQGSEATYESGFVIDKFPISRPNLTFSTLTVSNMSPEDSSIYLCSVDQGQFQETQYFGPGTRLLVL.

The gene calls are TRBV4-1 and TRBJ1-5; D is unresolved. V gave up 1 base and J gave up 3 bases, with 10 bases separating them. CDR3 length: 15 residues. From germline, CDR1 is MGHRA and CDR2 YSYEKL. The CDR3: CASSQGIRPNQPQHF. The CDR3, as DNA: TGCGCCAGCAGCCAAGGAATTCGCCCCAATCAGCCCCAGCATTTT.

This clone was detected a few times. This chain uses TRBV29-1 with TRBJ2-7; D perhaps matches TRBD2 (5 bases). V was pared by 1 base and J by 7 bases, with 5 bases between. This CDR3 is 10 amino acids long. Germline CDR1 SQVTM, CDR2 ANQGSEA. In DNA, the CDR3 is TGCAGCGTTGAAGGGGAGGAGCAGTACTTC. Translating gives CSVEGEEQYF.

The chain joins TRBV21-1 to TRBJ2-5; the tabulated D call, TRBD2, remains unverified against the DNA. TRBV21-1 is a listed pseudogene. The length of the CDR3 is 13 residues. DNA for the CDR3: TGTGCCAGCAGCATTCGGGATAGGGAGACCCAGTACTTC. Its translation: CASSIRDRETQYF.

There are a few counts of this clone. The chain carries TRBV29-1 and TRBJ2-3; 11 bases line up with TRBD2. The CDR3 contains 15 residues. With 7 bases clipped from V and 4 bases from J, the junction kept 10 bases outside the gene matches. From germline, CDR1 is SQVTM and CDR2 ANQGSEA. The CDR3 region has the DNA TGCAGCGCTCGCCCGACTAGCGGGATACCAGATACGCAGTATTTT. As protein: CSARPTSGIPDTQYF.

This sequence joins TRBV4-1 and TRBJ2-7; TRBD2 matches 7 bases. J lost 5 bases, V lost 3 bases, and 7 bases had no gene match. Per the germline V gene, CDR1 is MGHRA and CDR2 is YSYEKL. The CDR3 spans 14 residues. The DNA of the CDR3 is TGCGCCAGCAGCCAGGGAACCCTAGCGGACGAGCAGTACTTC. The encoded protein is CASSQGTLADEQYF.

The chain has TRBV30 and TRBJ2-2; D gene uncertain. The CDR3 consists of 14 residues. Trimming stripped 1 base from V and 5 bases from J, with 11 bases between. Looked up from germline, CDR1 is GTSNPN and CDR2 is SVGIG (reference sequence). CDR3 residues: CAWSGILGTGELFF. DNA for the CDR3: TGTGCCTGGAGTGGTATACTGGGGACCGGGGAGCTGTTTTTT.

The gene calls are TRBV19 and TRBJ1-2, with 8 bases lining up with TRBD1. CDR1 LNHDA and CDR2 SQIVND come from the germline V gene (reference sequence). The CDR3 totals 14 residues. V was pared by 7 bases and J by 2 bases, with 6 bases of the junction left unmatched. Here the CDR3 reads CASIPTGANYGYTF. The CDR3 DNA is TGTGCCAGTATCCCGACAGGGGCGAACTATGGCTACACCTTC.

The sample holds a few counts of this clone. In the same sample, other DNA sequences code for this CDR3. The J gene is TRBJ2-1, the V gene TRBV29-1; D possibly uses TRBD1 or TRBD2 (5 bases each). This CDR3 is 14 amino acids long. Germline V CDR1 and CDR2: SQVTM, ANQGSEA. Between the trimmed V and J ends, which lost 3 bases and 0 bases, there was a span of 9 bases. The CDR3 is CSVDGGSSYNEQFF. The CDR3 nucleotides are TGCAGCGTTGATGGGGGTAGCTCCTACAATGAGCAGTTCTTC.

This chain uses TRBV7-2 with TRBJ2-3; tentatively, D is TRBD2 (5 bases). V dropped 3 bases and J dropped 1 base, with 5 bases sitting between them. CDR1 is SGHTA, CDR2 FQGNSA, per germline. CDR3 length: 13 residues. CDR3 coding DNA: TGTGCCAGCAGCTTCGGGGGCACAGATACGCAGTATTTT. Encoded protein: CASSFGGTDTQYF. Complete variable domain (other parts from reference TRBV7-2 and TRBJ2-3): GAGVSQSPSNKVTEKGKDVELRCDPISGHTALYWYRQSLGQGLEFLIYFQGNSAPDKSGLPSDRFSAERTGGSVSTLTIQRTQQEDSAVYLCASSFGGTDTQYFGPGTRLTVL.

This sequence joins TRBV11-2 and TRBJ2-5; D possibly matches TRBD1 or TRBD2 (5 bases each). The CDR3 runs to 12 residues. Looked up from germline, CDR1 is SGHAT and CDR2 is FQNNGV. V lost 6 bases, J lost 4 bases, and 9 bases lay in between. In nucleotides, the CDR3 is TGTGCCAGCAGTCCCGGGGCAGAGACCCAGTACTTC. Translation: CASSPGAETQYF.

This clone was seen more than once but under ten times. This chain links TRBV28 with TRBJ2-1, with 8 bases identical to TRBD2. Looked up from germline, CDR1 is MDHEN and CDR2 is SYDVKM. V was clipped by 6 bases and J by 0 bases; unmatched bases: 7. The CDR3 runs to 16 residues. DNA of the CDR3: TGTGCCAGCAGGATCGCTAGCGGGCCCTCCTACAATGAGCAGTTCTTC. Translated: CASRIASGPSYNEQFF.

This clone appeared once. J is TRBJ1-2 and V is TRBV7-2; 7 bases align to TRBD1. The CDR3 covers 14 residues. V trimming: 5 bases; J trimming: 5 bases; junction bases outside the gene matches: 8. The germline V gene has CDR1 SGHTA and CDR2 FQGNSA. The CDR3 DNA reads TGTGCCAGCAGCCCGACGACAGGGTCGTATGGCTACACCTTC. Its protein product is CASSPTTGSYGYTF.

In its sample, this clone was seen once. This rearrangement joins TRBV29-1 to TRBJ2-1, with TRBD2 matching 8 bases. The V segment lost 4 bases and the J segment 0 bases; nucleotides outside the gene matches: 2. The CDR3 runs 14 residues. Germline CDR1 reads SQVTM; CDR2 reads ANQGSEA. The CDR3 DNA sequence: TGCAGCGTTGCACTAGCGGACTCCTACAATGAGCAGTTCTTC. Protein sequence: CSVALADSYNEQFF.

This clone was observed a few times. This chain uses TRBV29-1 with TRBJ2-7; D might be TRBD1 (6 bases). V was cut by 7 bases and J by 1 base, with 14 bases left in between. CDR1 and CDR2 (germline): SQVTM, ANQGSEA. CDR3 length: 13 amino acids. The CDR3 is CSALDSDSYEQYF. In DNA, the CDR3 is TGCAGCGCCTTGGACAGCGATTCCTACGAGCAGTACTTC.

This clone was seen only a few times. The V and J genes are TRBV29-1 and TRBJ1-2; D gene unclear. CDR1 and CDR2 (germline): SQVTM, ANQGSEA. V lost 4 bases to trimming and J lost 8 bases, with 5 bases between them. The CDR3 has 9 amino acids. DNA of the CDR3: TGCAGCGTTGTAGAAGGCTACACCTTC. Translation: CSVVEGYTF. Supplemented by reference TRBV29-1 and TRBJ1-2, the full variable domain reads SAVISQKPSRDICQRGTSLTIQCQVDSQVTMMFWYRQQPGQSLTLIATANQGSEATYESGFVIDKFPISRPNLTFSTLTVSNMSPEDSSIYLCSVVEGYTFGSGTRLTVV.

The J gene is TRBJ2-3, the V gene TRBV11-2; D remains ambiguous. Germline assignment: CDR1 SGHAT and CDR2 FQNNGV. There are 12 residues in the CDR3. V was cut by 4 bases and J by 5 bases, with 7 bases left in between. For the CDR3, the DNA is TGTGCCAGCAGCTATACCCAAGATACGCAGTATTTT. Protein: CASSYTQDTQYF.

V is TRBV30 and J is TRBJ2-4; D is unresolved. V gave up 4 bases and J gave up 0 bases, with 7 bases separating them. Germline assignment: CDR1 GTSNPN and CDR2 SVGIG (reference sequence). The CDR3 spans 13 residues. The CDR3, as DNA: TGTGCCTGGAAGGGATTAGCCAAAAACATTCAGTACTTC. It encodes CAWKGLAKNIQYF.

The rearrangement joins TRBV30 to TRBJ1-5, with TRBD1 identical over 9 bases. Per the germline V gene, CDR1 is GTSNPN and CDR2 is SVGIG (reference sequence). Trimming at V came to 1 base and at J to 5 bases, leaving 3 bases not matched to a gene. The CDR3 totals 14 residues. The CDR3 region is CAWSGGQGHQPQHF. In nucleotides, the CDR3 is TGTGCCTGGAGTGGGGGACAGGGCCATCAGCCCCAGCATTTT.

The chain employs TRBV29-1 and TRBJ2-2, with D possibly being TRBD1 (6 bases). This CDR3 has 15 residues. The germline CDR1 and CDR2 sequences are SQVTM and ANQGSEA. Trimming stripped 6 bases from V and 5 bases from J, with 19 bases between. CDR3 nucleotide sequence: TGCAGCGTCGGGAAATCGGACAGCTCAACCGGGGAGCTGTTTTTT. This codes for CSVGKSDSSTGELFF.

The genes are TRBV28 and TRBJ2-1; D gene ambiguous. V lost 3 bases and J 1 base, leaving 7 bases between the germline ends. Looked up from germline, CDR1 is MDHEN and CDR2 is SYDVKM. CDR3 length: 14 amino acids. CDR3 nucleotide sequence: TGTGCCAGCAGTTTTTCCGCTTCCTACAATGAGCAGTTCTTC. This gives the protein CASSFSASYNEQFF.

The V and J genes are TRBV30 and TRBJ2-2, with 7 bases that match TRBD2. This CDR3 is built from 14 residues. Trimming took 2 bases from V and 6 from J; bases not matched to a gene: 6. CDR1 is GTSNPN, CDR2 SVGIG, per germline (reference sequence). In nucleotides, the CDR3 is TGTGCCTGGAGTAGAGGCGGGAGACCCGGGGAGCTGTTTTTT. This translates into CAWSRGGRPGELFF. The variable domain in full, with the rest retrieved from reference TRBV30 and TRBJ2-2, is SQTIHQWPATLVQPVGSPLSLECTVEGTSNPNLYWYRQAAGRGLQLLFYSVGIGQISSEVPQNLSASRPQDRQFILSSKKLLLSDSGFYLCAWSRGGRPGELFFGEGSRLTVL.

This chain connects TRBV7-9 to TRBJ2-5, with D possibly TRBD1 on 5 matching bases. The CDR3 covers 14 residues. The ends were cut back, 1 base at V and 3 bases at J, with 9 bases in the middle. The V gene's germline CDR1 is SEHNR and CDR2 FQNEAQ (reference sequence). The CDR3 here is CASSLESREETQYF. CDR3 DNA: TGTGCCAGCAGCTTAGAGTCCAGGGAAGAGACCCAGTACTTC.

This clone was recorded a few times. The V call is TRBV29-1, the J call TRBJ2-5; the D gene is possibly TRBD1 (5 bases). CDR1 is SQVTM and CDR2 is ANQGSEA in the germline V gene. The CDR3 is 15 amino acids. Trimming took off 1 base at V and 1 base at J, with 13 bases between the two ends. CDR3 DNA sequence: TGCAGCGTTGAAGTGTACCAGGGCTCCCAAGAGACCCAGTACTTC. Protein sequence: CSVEVYQGSQETQYF.